This section outlines one T cell receptor (beta chain) sequence together with its context. The antigen is not known. This sample is drawn from a study of shared clonotypes between healthy human individuals. Findings and caveats of the study: It was the non-shared clonotypes that had lower generation probabilities than clonotypes shared by all four donors.

Positively selected for CCR7, the CD45RO-negative cells used as naive CD8 cells excluded terminally differentiated effector memory CD45RA+ cells. Adult donors, all healthy and HIV-negative, had no recent acute infections or vaccinations. Clones were sequenced by immunoSEQ multiplex PCR, and TCRdb holds only the in-frame ones, with some missing. Of approximately 1.9 million clones detected, about 93% appear once; the ten largest clones hold less than 2%. Trimming left V 0 bases short and J 4 bases short, with 10 bases between. The CDR3 is 15 amino acids. Per germline, CDR1 SGHDT and CDR2 YYEEEE. The specimen sequenced was naive CD8+ T cells from PBMCs. The chain employs TRBV5-6 and TRBJ2-2, with TRBD1 as a possible D gene (5 bases). The sequence came from a man younger than 35 in good health. Some clones in this sample may be carry-over from other donors' samples. CDR3 bases: TGTGCCAGCAGCTTGGTACAGGCGATCACCGGGGAGCTGTTTTTT. This encodes CASSLVQAITGELFF.